A single sample is the source of the 21 T cell receptor beta chains below, sequenced in a study of blood T cells in healthy people across ages. Primed by a sample-barcoded 5' primer and a J-beta primer mix, a second PCR proceeded for 7 to 11 cycles. TCRdb reprocessed the 5' RACE reads with MiXCR, giving one entry per CDR3 protein. The top ten clones hold roughly 8% of a sample with 1.5 million to 2 million distinct CDR3 sequences, roughly 27% of them seen once. The specimen was blood. Receptors originate from a woman aged 25-40 years in good health.

Details on this clonotype: Given a much more abundant clone one base away, this may be a read error. The chain uses TRBV6-6 and TRBJ2-7; 12 bases fit TRBD1. The CDR3 is 15 residues long. Germline V gives CDR1 MNHNY, CDR2 SVGAGI (reference sequence). Losses at the gene ends were 6 bases for V and 7 bases for J; bases not matched to a gene: 10. The CDR3, as DNA: TGTGCCAGCAGCTGCCCCGGGACAGGGGGCATTGAGCAGTACTTC. Its translation: CASSCPGTGGIEQYF.

This chain connects TRBV2 to TRBJ2-7; D is perhaps TRBD1 or TRBD2 (6 bases each). The length of the CDR3 is 15 residues. V dropped 5 bases and J dropped 4 bases, with 18 bases sitting between them. CDR1 SNHLY and CDR2 FYNNEI come from the germline V gene. This CDR3 reads CASSTKGGASYEQYF. In nucleotides, the CDR3 is TGTGCCAGCAGTACAAAGGGGGGAGCCTCGTACGAGCAGTACTTC.

This clonotype was detected ten times or more. This chain connects TRBV29-1 to TRBJ2-1; 7 nucleotides line up with TRBD1. J gave up 6 bases and V 2 bases, and 7 bases lay outside the gene matches. This CDR3 contains 14 residues. CDR1 SQVTM and CDR2 ANQGSEA come from the germline V gene. As DNA, the CDR3 is TGCAGCGTTGAAAGAATGGGACAGAGCAATGAGCAGTTCTTC. Encoded protein: CSVERMGQSNEQFF.

The chain recombines TRBV20-1 with TRBJ2-1; 9 bases align to TRBD2. The trim removed 4 bases at V and 4 bases at J, leaving 14 bases unmatched. Germline V lookup: CDR1 DFQATT, CDR2 SNEGSKA (reference sequence). The CDR3 has 17 residues. CDR3 bases: TGCAGTGCTAAAGGTGCTACGGCTAGCGGGATTTACAATGAGCAGTTCTTC. Translation gives CSAKGATASGIYNEQFF.

The chain combines TRBV4-2 with TRBJ2-5, with D perhaps TRBD1 (6 bases). Germline values: CDR1 LGHNA, CDR2 YNFKEQ. This CDR3 has 13 amino acids. V dropped 1 base and J dropped 11 bases, with 14 bases sitting between them. The CDR3 is CASSQATGNEQYF. The CDR3 DNA follows: TGTGCCAGCAGCCAAGCTACAGGGAATGAGCAGTACTTC.

The sample holds many counts of this clonotype. V and J are TRBV12-3 or TRBV12-4 and TRBJ2-1, with TRBD2 matching over 7 bases. Trimming at V came to 5 bases and at J to 9 bases, leaving 7 bases not matched to a gene. The CDR3 runs to 13 residues. CDR3 residues: CASSQTSWTEQFF. CDR3 DNA: TGTGCCAGCAGTCAGACTAGCTGGACTGAGCAGTTCTTC.

CDR3 DNA: TGTGCCAGCAGTCCTCTCGGACTAGCGCTTACTAGCACAGATACGCAGTATTTT. It translates to CASSPLGLALTSTDTQYF. The rearrangement links TRBV27 to TRBJ2-3; 9 bases line up with TRBD2. The length of the CDR3 is 18 residues. Germline lookup yields CDR1 MNHEY and CDR2 SMNVEV (reference sequence). After removal of 5 bases from V and 0 bases from J, the junction contained 12 bases not matched to a gene.

This clonotype showed up just a few times. The chain has TRBV5-1 and TRBJ2-7; 8 nucleotides agree with TRBD2. The germline CDR1 and CDR2 sequences are SGHRS and YFSETQ. This CDR3 contains 14 residues. V gave up 0 bases and J gave up 6 bases; unmatched junction bases: 5. The CDR3 region has the DNA TGCGCCAGCAGCTTGGCCGGGAGGGGAGCCGAGCAGTACTTC. Its translation: CASSLAGRGAEQYF.

The chain joins TRBV25-1 to TRBJ1-1; perhaps TRBD1 as D (5 bases). The CDR3 has 15 amino acids. Germline loops: CDR1 MGHDK, CDR2 SYGVNS. V was shortened by 3 bases and J by 2 bases, with 13 bases between the two germline ends. DNA of the CDR3: TGTGCCAGCAGTGATCCCCGGGACGGAAACACTGAAGCTTTCTTT. This gives the protein CASSDPRDGNTEAFF. Combining the CDR3 with reference TRBV25-1 and TRBJ1-1 gives the whole variable domain EADIYQTPRYLVIGTGKKITLECSQTMGHDKMYWYQQDPGMELHLIHYSYGVNSTEKGDLSSESTVSRIRTEHFPLTLESARPSHTSQYLCASSDPRDGNTEAFFGQGTRLTVV.

This sequence joins TRBV20-1 and TRBJ2-3; 7 nucleotides align to TRBD2. CDR1 is DFQATT and CDR2 is SNEGSKA in the germline V gene (reference sequence). The length of the CDR3 is 15 residues. With 2 bases clipped from V and 6 bases from J, the junction kept 11 bases outside the gene matches. The CDR3 bases are TGCAGTGCTAGATTCCCGGGAGGCTCCCGGGATACGCAGTATTTT. This encodes CSARFPGGSRDTQYF.

A few counts support this clonotype. The chain links TRBV18 to TRBJ2-3, with D perhaps being TRBD1 or TRBD2 (5 bases each). The CDR3 totals 17 residues. The V and J ends lost 3 bases and 0 bases respectively, with 16 bases between them. The germline V gene encodes CDR1 KGHSH and CDR2 LQKENI. This chain's CDR3 is CASSPSSGGTSTDTQYF. The CDR3 nucleotides are TGTGCCAGCTCACCCTCAAGTGGGGGTACTAGCACAGATACGCAGTATTTT.

This clonotype has a handful of counts. The chain uses TRBV3-1 and TRBJ2-7; D gene ambiguous. Trimming pared 3 bases from V and 6 bases from J, leaving 15 bases between. The CDR3 consists of 14 residues. Germline assignment: CDR1 LGHDT and CDR2 YNNKEL (reference sequence). Here the CDR3 DNA reads TGTGCCAGCAGCCAGGGGAACTCCCCCAGCGAGCAGTACTTC. Amino acids: CASSQGNSPSEQYF.

The CDR3 nucleotides read TGTGCCAGCGGGGATATGAGCTCCTATAATTCACCCCTCCACTTT. It specifies CASGDMSSYNSPLHF. The chain recombines TRBV12-3 or TRBV12-4 with TRBJ1-6; unclear D gene. V was pared by 8 bases and J by 0 bases, with 11 bases between. The CDR3 runs to 15 residues.

The rearrangement links TRBV28 to TRBJ1-5; a possible D gene is TRBD1 (6 bases). Germline V lookup: CDR1 MDHEN, CDR2 SYDVKM. Trimming pared 3 bases from V and 0 bases from J, leaving 18 bases between. The CDR3 is made up of 18 amino acids. As DNA, the CDR3 is TGTGCCAGCAGTTTCCGACTGGGACAACTATATAGCAATCAGCCCCAGCATTTT. Protein: CASSFRLGQLYSNQPQHF.

The chain combines TRBV7-2 with TRBJ2-5; D gene unclear. CDR1 and CDR2 from the germline V gene are SGHTA and FQGNSA. The V end lost 0 bases, the J end lost 4 bases, and 12 bases lay between the germline ends. The CDR3 totals 15 residues. The CDR3 protein is CASSLARSFSETQYF. For the CDR3, the DNA is TGTGCCAGCAGCTTAGCCCGATCTTTTTCAGAGACCCAGTACTTC.

This sequence joins TRBV12-3 or TRBV12-4 and TRBJ1-2; 7 bases are a match to TRBD1. The V and J ends lost 6 bases and 8 bases, in that order; junction bases with no gene match: 12. The CDR3 is made up of 14 amino acids. The CDR3 is CASRGTAGGYGYTF. The CDR3 nucleotides read TGTGCCAGCAGGGGGACAGCTGGGGGGTACGGCTACACCTTC.

This chain joins TRBV11-2 and TRBJ1-1; maybe TRBD1 (6 bases). V was shortened by 8 bases and J by 3 bases, with 19 bases between the two germline ends. Germline V gene sequence: CDR1 SGHAT, CDR2 FQNNGV. This CDR3 region has 15 residues. The CDR3 is CASRGATQVDTEAFF. For the CDR3, the DNA is TGTGCCAGCCGGGGGGCAACTCAGGTGGACACTGAAGCTTTCTTT. Looking up the rest from reference TRBV11-2 and TRBJ1-1 gives the full variable domain: EAGVAQSPRYKIIEKRQSVAFWCNPISGHATLYWYQQILGQGPKLLIQFQNNGVVDDSQLPKDRFSAERLKGVDSTLKIQPAKLEDSAVYLCASRGATQVDTEAFFGQGTRLTVV.

The chain combines TRBV2 with TRBJ1-5; D remains unclear. V was pared by 8 bases and J by 3 bases, with 11 bases between. Germline assignment: CDR1 SNHLY and CDR2 FYNNEI. The CDR3 loop spans 13 amino acids. The CDR3 spells CASGRGYNQPQHF. DNA for the CDR3: TGTGCCAGCGGTCGGGGTTACAATCAGCCCCAGCATTTT.

A remark on this clonotype: A much larger clonotype is one base distant, so this may be a read error. The chain recombines TRBV9 with TRBJ2-5, with 12 bases lining up with TRBD2. CDR1 SGDLS and CDR2 YYNGEE come from the germline V gene. The J segment lost 4 bases and the V segment lost 1 base, leaving 5 bases of the junction unmatched. The CDR3 has 16 amino acids. CDR3 in DNA: TGTGCCAGCAGCGTATCCCGGGGACTAGCGGGAGAGACCCAGTACTTC. Its protein is CASSVSRGLAGETQYF.

V is TRBV10-3 and J is TRBJ2-5, with 8 bases aligning to TRBD1. Germline CDR1 reads ENHRY; CDR2 reads SYGVKD. CDR3 length: 12 amino acids. With V trimmed by 8 bases and J by 5 bases, 4 bases remained unmatched. The CDR3 loop reads CAIGQGRETQYF. The CDR3 DNA sequence: TGTGCCATCGGACAGGGTCGGGAGACCCAGTACTTC.

The sample holds many counts of this clonotype. The chain couples TRBV6-2 or TRBV6-3 to TRBJ2-5; 7 bases fit TRBD1. The J segment lost 1 base and the V segment lost 4 bases, leaving 6 bases of the junction unmatched. Germline V CDR1 and CDR2: MNHEY, SVGEGT. The CDR3 has 15 amino acids. The CDR3 DNA follows: TGTGCCAGCAGTTCACCGACAGGGACCCAAGAGACCCAGTACTTC. Translating gives CASSSPTGTQETQYF.